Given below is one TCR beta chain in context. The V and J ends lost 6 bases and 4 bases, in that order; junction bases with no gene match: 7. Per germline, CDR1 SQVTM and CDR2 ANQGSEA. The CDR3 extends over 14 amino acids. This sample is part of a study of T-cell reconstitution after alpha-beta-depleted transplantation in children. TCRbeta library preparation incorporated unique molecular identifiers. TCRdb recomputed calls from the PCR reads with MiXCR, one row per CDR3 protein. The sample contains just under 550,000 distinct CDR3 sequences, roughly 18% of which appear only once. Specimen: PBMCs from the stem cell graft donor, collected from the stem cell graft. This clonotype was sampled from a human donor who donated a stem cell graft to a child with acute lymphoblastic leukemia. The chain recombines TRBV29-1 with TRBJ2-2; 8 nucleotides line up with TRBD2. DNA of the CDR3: TGCAGCGTCTGGATAGCGGGACCCACCGGGGAGCTGTTTTTT. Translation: CSVWIAGPTGELFF.